One and the same sample provided the 23 T cell receptor beta chains below, sequenced in a study of cytomegalovirus exposure and HLA in healthy donors. 60 Vbeta and 13 Jbeta primers were used in PCR. Using immunoSEQ multiplex PCR, the repertoire was profiled, and TCRdb retains in-frame clones only, with some absent. The sample holds some 140,000 clones, around 80% seen once. The sample taken for sequencing was PBMCs. These receptors came from a woman in her thirties or forties in good health and CMV-seropositive.

The CDR3 DNA reads as TGTGCCACCAGCAGAGTTAGCGTTGCCTACAATGAGCAGTTCTTC. Its protein product is CATSRVSVAYNEQFF. The genes are TRBV15 and TRBJ2-1; possibly TRBD2 for D (5 bases). CDR1 is LNHNV, CDR2 YYDKDF, per germline (reference sequence). The CDR3 length is 15 residues. Trimming removed 1 base from V and 2 bases from J, with 9 bases in between.

The V gene is TRBV19, the J gene TRBJ2-7, with 13 bases identical to TRBD2. This CDR3 has 15 amino acids. The trim removed 8 bases at V and 2 bases at J, leaving 6 bases unmatched. Per the germline V gene, CDR1 is LNHDA and CDR2 is SQIVND (reference sequence). CDR3 residues: CASEDGTSGTYEQYF. As DNA, the CDR3 is TGTGCCAGTGAGGACGGGACTAGCGGGACCTACGAGCAGTACTTC.

The CDR3 sequence is CASSQSGFSGRPPVLQYF. In DNA, the CDR3 is TGCGCCAGCAGTCAATCCGGGTTTAGCGGGAGGCCGCCGGTACTCCAGTATTTT. This chain joins TRBV23-1 and TRBJ2-3; TRBD2 aligns across 10 bases. TRBV23-1 is an open reading frame, and its role is uncertain. This CDR3 region has 18 residues. V was pared by 0 bases and J by 12 bases, with 18 bases of the junction left unmatched.

The chain has TRBV5-6 and TRBJ1-1; D gene uncertain. This CDR3 has 14 amino acids. CDR1 is SGHDT, CDR2 YYEEEE, per germline. V dropped 0 bases and J dropped 5 bases, with 11 bases sitting between them. The CDR3 sequence is CASSLGLGETEAFF. CDR3 DNA sequence: TGTGCCAGCAGCTTGGGACTGGGAGAGACTGAAGCTTTCTTT.

The V call is TRBV30, the J call TRBJ2-1, with 10 nucleotides matching TRBD2. Unmatched junction bases numbered 7, after V lost 2 bases and J lost 3 bases. Germline CDR1 GTSNPN, CDR2 SVGIG (reference sequence). The CDR3 has 16 residues. Here the CDR3 reads CAWSTGWTSGYNEQFF. CDR3 DNA sequence: TGTGCCTGGAGTACCGGGTGGACTAGCGGCTACAATGAGCAGTTCTTC.

The rearrangement uses TRBV19 and TRBJ1-1, with 7 bases that match TRBD1. There are 15 residues in the CDR3. Trimming cost V 1 base and J 2 bases; bases outside gene matches: 4. Germline V gene sequence: CDR1 LNHDA, CDR2 SQIVND (reference sequence). CDR3 DNA sequence: TGTGCCAGTAGTATAGCAGGGGGGACTAACACTGAAGCTTTCTTT. Translation: CASSIAGGTNTEAFF.

The chain links TRBV28 to TRBJ2-1; 10 nucleotides align to TRBD1. CDR3 length: 13 amino acids. The V gene's germline CDR1 is MDHEN and CDR2 SYDVKM. V was pared by 6 bases and J by 7 bases, with 3 bases of the junction left unmatched. CDR3 residues: CASRTGGKNEQFF. The DNA for the CDR3 is TGTGCCAGCAGGACAGGGGGCAAAAATGAGCAGTTCTTC.

The chain combines TRBV4-2 with TRBJ2-1; 9 nucleotides line up with TRBD2. This CDR3 is 16 amino acids long. Germline-derived CDR1 and CDR2 are LGHNA and YNFKEQ. V shed 3 bases, J shed 8 bases, and the junction held 11 bases outside the gene matches. Written as DNA, the CDR3 is TGTGCCAGCAGCCAGCGGGATGGCGGGAGGGGGGATGAGCAGTTCTTC. Protein sequence: CASSQRDGGRGDEQFF.

The V and J genes are TRBV15 and TRBJ2-5, with 9 bases identical to TRBD1. The germline CDR1 and CDR2 sequences are LNHNV and YYDKDF (reference sequence). The CDR3 consists of 15 residues. V lost 3 bases to trimming and J lost 5 bases; unmatched junction nucleotides: 7. This chain's CDR3 is CATSRPRQGGETQYF. Written as DNA, the CDR3 is TGTGCCACCAGCAGGCCGAGACAGGGGGGGGAGACCCAGTACTTC. Looking up the rest from reference TRBV15 and TRBJ2-5 gives the full variable domain: DAMVIQNPRYQVTQFGKPVTLSCSQTLNHNVMYWYQQKSSQAPKLLFHYYDKDFNNEADTPDNFQSRRPNTSFCFLDIRSPGLGDTAMYLCATSRPRQGGETQYFGPGTRLLVL.

V and J are TRBV19 and TRBJ1-5, with 9 bases fitting TRBD1. Germline-derived CDR1 and CDR2 are LNHDA and SQIVND (reference sequence). Unmatched junction bases numbered 13, after V lost 9 bases and J lost 7 bases. The CDR3 extends over 15 amino acids. The CDR3 DNA reads TGTGCCAGCGTCCCGGGACAGGGTATGTGGCAGCCCCAGCATTTT. Translation gives CASVPGQGMWQPQHF.

This chain connects TRBV29-1 to TRBJ1-5; tentatively, D is TRBD1 (5 bases). Deletions cut 4 bases from V and 5 bases from J, with 15 bases between. This CDR3 is 14 amino acids long. The germline V gene has CDR1 SQVTM and CDR2 ANQGSEA. The CDR3 sequence: CSVGGTAGDQPQHF. In nucleotides, the CDR3 is TGCAGCGTTGGAGGGACCGCGGGAGATCAGCCCCAGCATTTT.

This clone was seen more than once but under ten times. The gene calls are TRBV14 and TRBJ2-1; perhaps TRBD1 as D (5 bases). The V gene lost 4 bases and the J gene lost 1 base, with 8 bases spanning the gap. CDR1 and CDR2 from the germline V gene are SGHDN and FVKESK. This CDR3 is 14 amino acids long. The CDR3 nucleotides read TGTGCCAGCAGCCCCCAGGGTTCCTACAATGAGCAGTTCTTC. Translating it yields CASSPQGSYNEQFF.

The chain combines TRBV25-1 with TRBJ2-5; TRBD2 might be the D (7 bases). The DNA matches TRBJ2-7 better at its end, which makes the J call doubtful. Germline loops: CDR1 MGHDK, CDR2 SYGVNS. The CDR3 totals 13 residues. The CDR3 bases are TGTGCCAGCAGTGTCGGGGGGCCGGACGAGCAGTACTTC. Protein: CASSVGGPDEQYF.

The J gene is TRBJ1-6, the V gene TRBV5-1; D remains unclear. Trimming took off 4 bases at V and 2 bases at J, with 16 bases between the two ends. From germline, CDR1 is SGHRS and CDR2 YFSETQ. The CDR3 sequence is 17 residues long. CDR3 nucleotides: TGCGCCAGCAGCCCTGGAAGCGAAGGCGCCTATAATTCACCCCTCCACTTT. Its protein product is CASSPGSEGAYNSPLHF.

V gene TRBV27 combines with J gene TRBJ2-1; D call uncertain. Germline CDR1 and CDR2: MNHEY and SMNVEV (reference sequence). V was pared by 6 bases and J by 10 bases, with 4 bases between. CDR3 length: 9 residues. The CDR3 here is CASRREQFF. Here the CDR3 DNA reads TGTGCCAGCAGACGGGAGCAGTTCTTC.

The V gene is TRBV5-1, the J gene TRBJ2-3; 9 bases match TRBD2. Per the germline V gene, CDR1 is SGHRS and CDR2 is YFSETQ. The V gene end was trimmed by 0 bases and the J gene end by 0 bases; junction bases not matched to a gene: 2. This CDR3 spans 16 amino acids. This chain's CDR3 is CASSLDSGGSTDTQYF. CDR3 nucleotide sequence: TGCGCCAGCAGCTTGGATAGCGGGGGAAGCACAGATACGCAGTATTTT.

The chain carries TRBV10-3 and TRBJ2-7, with 13 bases identical to TRBD2. The CDR3 runs to 16 residues. Germline loops: CDR1 ENHRY, CDR2 SYGVKD. The ends lost 2 bases at V and 0 bases at J; junction bases unmatched: 1. As DNA, the CDR3 is TGTGCCATCAGTGAGAGGACTAGCGGGGGCTCCTACGAGCAGTACTTC. It is translated as CAISERTSGGSYEQYF.

The chain couples TRBV11-2 to TRBJ2-3, with D possibly TRBD1 on 5 matching bases. Germline CDR1 reads SGHAT; CDR2 reads FQNNGV. The germline V and J ends were trimmed by 5 bases and 6 bases, with 15 bases remaining between them. The CDR3 loop spans 14 amino acids. CDR3 nucleotides: TGTGCCAGCAGCCCAGGGCTTGAGAGGGATACGCAGTATTTT. It is translated as CASSPGLERDTQYF.

The chain couples TRBV19 to TRBJ1-2; D is possibly TRBD1 (6 bases). Germline-derived CDR1 and CDR2 are LNHDA and SQIVND (reference sequence). This CDR3 is built from 13 residues. Trimming cost V 5 bases and J 5 bases, with 12 bases left between them. CDR3 nucleotides: TGTGCCAGTAGTTTACAGGGAAGTTATGGCTACACCTTC. It yields the protein CASSLQGSYGYTF.

The V and J genes are TRBV19 and TRBJ1-5; D gene unclear. This CDR3 contains 16 residues. The germline V gene has CDR1 LNHDA and CDR2 SQIVND (reference sequence). The V end lost 6 bases, the J end lost 3 bases, and 18 bases lay between the germline ends. In nucleotides, the CDR3 is TGTGCCAGTAGCCACAAAGGCGCGGCCTACAATCAGCCCCAGCATTTT. Translation: CASSHKGAAYNQPQHF. Based on the CDR3 plus reference TRBV19 and TRBJ1-5, the full variable domain is DGGITQSPKYLFRKEGQNVTLSCEQNLNHDAMYWYRQDPGQGLRLIYYSQIVNDFQKGDIAEGYSVSREKKESFPLTVTSAQKNPTAFYLCASSHKGAAYNQPQHFGDGTRLSIL.

The chain is built from TRBV6-5 and TRBJ1-1; 7 nucleotides agree with TRBD1. The CDR3 totals 12 residues. Trimming cost V 8 bases and J 4 bases; bases outside gene matches: 4. Germline values: CDR1 MNHEY, CDR2 SVGAGI. The CDR3 here is CASAGGFTEAFF. The CDR3 nucleotides are TGTGCCAGCGCAGGGGGTTTCACTGAAGCTTTCTTT.

The V call is TRBV18, the J call TRBJ2-3, with a weak D call TRBD2 (5 bases). The CDR3 consists of 14 residues. The germline CDR1 and CDR2 sequences are KGHSH and LQKENI. V gave up 3 bases and J gave up 3 bases, with 10 bases separating them. The CDR3 reads CASSPPGITDTQYF. The CDR3 DNA reads as TGTGCCAGCTCACCTCCCGGGATTACAGATACGCAGTATTTT.

The chain combines TRBV6-1 with TRBJ2-1; D remains ambiguous. The germline V gene has CDR1 MNHNS and CDR2 SASEGT. The CDR3 is 15 residues long. The ends were cut back, 4 bases at V and 2 bases at J, with 12 bases in the middle. Here the CDR3 DNA reads TGTGCCAGCAGTGTGCTGGGCCCCACCTACAATGAGCAGTTCTTC. As protein: CASSVLGPTYNEQFF.